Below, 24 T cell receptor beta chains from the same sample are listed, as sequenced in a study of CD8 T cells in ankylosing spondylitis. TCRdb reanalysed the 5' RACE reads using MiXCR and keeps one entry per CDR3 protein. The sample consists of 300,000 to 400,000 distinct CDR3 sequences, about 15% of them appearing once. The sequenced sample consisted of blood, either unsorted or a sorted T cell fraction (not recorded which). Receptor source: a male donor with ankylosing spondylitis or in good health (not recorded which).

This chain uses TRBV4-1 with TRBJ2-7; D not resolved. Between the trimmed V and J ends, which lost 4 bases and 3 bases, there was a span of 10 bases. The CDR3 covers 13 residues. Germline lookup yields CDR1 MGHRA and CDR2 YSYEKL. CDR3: CASSLEQNYEQYF. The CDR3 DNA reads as TGCGCCAGCAGCCTCGAACAGAACTACGAGCAGTACTTC.

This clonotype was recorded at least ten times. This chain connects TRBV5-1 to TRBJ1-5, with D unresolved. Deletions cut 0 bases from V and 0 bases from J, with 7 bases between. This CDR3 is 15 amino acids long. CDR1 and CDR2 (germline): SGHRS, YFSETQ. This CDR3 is CASSLEGNSNQPQHF. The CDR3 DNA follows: TGCGCCAGCAGCTTGGAAGGGAATAGCAATCAGCCCCAGCATTTT.

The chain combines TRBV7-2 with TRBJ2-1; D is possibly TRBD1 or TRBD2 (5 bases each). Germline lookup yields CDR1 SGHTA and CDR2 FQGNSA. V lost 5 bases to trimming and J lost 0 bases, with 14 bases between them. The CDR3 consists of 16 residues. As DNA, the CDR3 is TGTGCCAGCAGCATTCGTTCAGGGAGCTCCTACAATGAGCAGTTCTTC. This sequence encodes CASSIRSGSSYNEQFF.

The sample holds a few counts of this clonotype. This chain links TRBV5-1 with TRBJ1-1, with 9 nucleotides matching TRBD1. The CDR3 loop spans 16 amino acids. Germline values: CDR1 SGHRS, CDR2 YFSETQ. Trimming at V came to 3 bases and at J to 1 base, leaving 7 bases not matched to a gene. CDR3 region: CASSYRAGQGNTEAFF. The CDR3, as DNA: TGCGCCAGCAGCTACCGTGCGGGACAGGGGAACACTGAAGCTTTCTTT.

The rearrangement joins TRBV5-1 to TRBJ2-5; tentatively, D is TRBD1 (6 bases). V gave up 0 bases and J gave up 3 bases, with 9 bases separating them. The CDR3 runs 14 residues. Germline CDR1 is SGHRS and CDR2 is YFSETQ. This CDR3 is CASSLEYREETQYF. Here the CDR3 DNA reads TGCGCCAGCAGCTTGGAATACAGGGAAGAGACCCAGTACTTC.

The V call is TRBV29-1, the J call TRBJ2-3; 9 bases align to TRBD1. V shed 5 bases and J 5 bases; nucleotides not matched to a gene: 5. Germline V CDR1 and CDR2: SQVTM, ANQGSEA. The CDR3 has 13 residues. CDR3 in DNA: TGCAGCGTTCCACAGGGGGCGCGAGATACGCAGTATTTT. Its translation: CSVPQGARDTQYF.

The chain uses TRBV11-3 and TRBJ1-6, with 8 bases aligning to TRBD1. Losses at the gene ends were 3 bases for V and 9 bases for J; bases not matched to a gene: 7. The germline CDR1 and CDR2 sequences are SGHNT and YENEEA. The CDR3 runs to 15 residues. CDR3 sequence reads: CASSFRGQAGSPLHF. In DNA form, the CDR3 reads TGTGCCAGCAGCTTCCGGGGACAGGCAGGTTCACCCCTCCACTTT.

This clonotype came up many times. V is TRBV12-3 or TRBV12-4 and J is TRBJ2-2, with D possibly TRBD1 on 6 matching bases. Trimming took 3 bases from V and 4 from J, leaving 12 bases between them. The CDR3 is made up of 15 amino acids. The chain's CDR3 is CASSLGFRGTGELFF. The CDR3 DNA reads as TGTGCCAGCAGTTTGGGGTTCAGGGGCACCGGGGAGCTGTTTTTT.

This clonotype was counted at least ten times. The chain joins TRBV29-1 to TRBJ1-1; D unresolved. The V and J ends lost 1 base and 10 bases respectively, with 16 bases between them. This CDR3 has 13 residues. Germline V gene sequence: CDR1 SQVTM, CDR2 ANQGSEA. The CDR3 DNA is TGCAGCGTTGAAGGTGAAACAATCATGGGAGCTTTCTTT. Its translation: CSVEGETIMGAFF.

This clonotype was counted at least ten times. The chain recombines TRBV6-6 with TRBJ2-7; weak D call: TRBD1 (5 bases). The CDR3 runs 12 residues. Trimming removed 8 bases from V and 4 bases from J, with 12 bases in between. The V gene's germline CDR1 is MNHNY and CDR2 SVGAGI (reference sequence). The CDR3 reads CASQGSTYEQYF. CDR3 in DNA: TGTGCCAGCCAGGGCTCTACTTACGAGCAGTACTTC.

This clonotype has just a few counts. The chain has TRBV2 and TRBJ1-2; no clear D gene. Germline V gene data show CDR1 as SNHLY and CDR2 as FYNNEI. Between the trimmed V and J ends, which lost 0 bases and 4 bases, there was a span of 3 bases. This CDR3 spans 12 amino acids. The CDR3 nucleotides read TGTGCCAGCAGTGAAGCAGGCTATGGCTACACCTTC. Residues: CASSEAGYGYTF.

CDR3 in DNA: TGCGCCAGCACCCTAGTACCCGGAGGGCCATACAATGAGCAGTTCTTC. Its translation: CASTLVPGGPYNEQFF. The chain uses TRBV4-1 and TRBJ2-1, with D possibly matching TRBD2 (6 bases). Deletions cut 7 bases from V and 4 bases from J, with 20 bases between. The V gene's germline CDR1 is MGHRA and CDR2 YSYEKL. The CDR3 contains 16 residues.

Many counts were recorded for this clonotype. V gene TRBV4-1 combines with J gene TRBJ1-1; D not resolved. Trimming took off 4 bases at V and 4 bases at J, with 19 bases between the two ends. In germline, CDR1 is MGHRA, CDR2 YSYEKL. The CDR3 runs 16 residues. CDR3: CASSPTFVGSATEAFF. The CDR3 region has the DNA TGCGCCAGCAGCCCCACCTTCGTGGGGTCCGCCACTGAAGCTTTCTTT.

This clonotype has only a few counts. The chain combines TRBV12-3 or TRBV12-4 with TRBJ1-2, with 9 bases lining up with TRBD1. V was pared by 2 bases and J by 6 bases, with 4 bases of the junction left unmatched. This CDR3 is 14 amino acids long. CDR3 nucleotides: TGTGCCAGCAGTTTAAGGGACAGGGAAGATGGCTACACCTTC. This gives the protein CASSLRDREDGYTF.

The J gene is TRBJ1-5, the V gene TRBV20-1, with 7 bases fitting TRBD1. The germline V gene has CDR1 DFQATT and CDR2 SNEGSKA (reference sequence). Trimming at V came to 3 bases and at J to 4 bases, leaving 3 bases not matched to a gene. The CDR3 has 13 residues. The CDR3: CSASTGANQPQHF. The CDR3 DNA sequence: TGCAGTGCTAGTACAGGGGCGAATCAGCCCCAGCATTTT.

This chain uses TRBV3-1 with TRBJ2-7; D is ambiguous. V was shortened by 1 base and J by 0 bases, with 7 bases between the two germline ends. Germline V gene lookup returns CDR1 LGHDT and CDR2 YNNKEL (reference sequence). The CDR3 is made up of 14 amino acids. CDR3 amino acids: CASSQAVFSYEQYF. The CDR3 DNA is TGTGCCAGCAGCCAAGCAGTCTTCTCCTACGAGCAGTACTTC.

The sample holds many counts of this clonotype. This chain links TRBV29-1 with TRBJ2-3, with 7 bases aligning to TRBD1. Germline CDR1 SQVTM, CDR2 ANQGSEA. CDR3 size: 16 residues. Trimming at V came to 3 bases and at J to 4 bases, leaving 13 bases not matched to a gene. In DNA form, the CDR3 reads TGCAGCGTTGAGGGGGCCCTAGGGGGCACCGCAGATACGCAGTATTTT. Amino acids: CSVEGALGGTADTQYF.

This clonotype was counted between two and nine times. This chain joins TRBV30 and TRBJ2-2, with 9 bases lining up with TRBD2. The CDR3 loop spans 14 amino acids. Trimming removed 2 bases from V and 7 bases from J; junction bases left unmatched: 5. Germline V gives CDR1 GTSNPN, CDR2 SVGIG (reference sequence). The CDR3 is CAWSFDSGSGELFF. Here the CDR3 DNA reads TGTGCCTGGAGTTTTGATAGCGGGAGCGGGGAGCTGTTTTTT.

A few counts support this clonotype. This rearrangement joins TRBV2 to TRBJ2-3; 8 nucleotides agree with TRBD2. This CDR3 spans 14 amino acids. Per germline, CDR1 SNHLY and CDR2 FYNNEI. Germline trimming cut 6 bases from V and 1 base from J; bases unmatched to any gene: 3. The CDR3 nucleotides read TGTGCCAGCAGCATGACTAGCGGCACAGATACGCAGTATTTT. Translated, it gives CASSMTSGTDTQYF. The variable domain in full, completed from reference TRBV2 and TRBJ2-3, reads EPEVTQTPSHQVTQMGQEVILRCVPISNHLYFYWYRQILGQKVEFLVSFYNNEISEKSEIFDDQFSVERPDGSNFTLKIRSTKLEDSAMYFCASSMTSGTDTQYFGPGTRLTVL.

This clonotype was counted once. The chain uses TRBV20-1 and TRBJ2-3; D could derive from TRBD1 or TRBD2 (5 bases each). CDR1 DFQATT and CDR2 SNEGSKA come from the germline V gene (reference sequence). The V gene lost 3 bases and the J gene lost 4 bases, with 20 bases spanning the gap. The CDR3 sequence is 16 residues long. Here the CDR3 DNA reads TGCAGTGCTAGTAGGGGAGCAAGGGGTATGGCAGATACGCAGTATTTT. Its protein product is CSASRGARGMADTQYF.

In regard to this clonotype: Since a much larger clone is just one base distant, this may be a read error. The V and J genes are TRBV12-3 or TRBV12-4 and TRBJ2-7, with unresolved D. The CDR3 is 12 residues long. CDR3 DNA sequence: TGTCCCAGCAGTTTAGAAAGCTACGAGCAGTACTTC. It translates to CPSSLESYEQYF.

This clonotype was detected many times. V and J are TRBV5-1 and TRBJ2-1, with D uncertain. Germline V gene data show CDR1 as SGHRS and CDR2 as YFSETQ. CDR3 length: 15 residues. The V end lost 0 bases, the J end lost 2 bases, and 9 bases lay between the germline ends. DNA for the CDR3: TGCGCCAGCAGCTTGGTTACGGCCACCTACAATGAGCAGTTCTTC. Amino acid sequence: CASSLVTATYNEQFF.

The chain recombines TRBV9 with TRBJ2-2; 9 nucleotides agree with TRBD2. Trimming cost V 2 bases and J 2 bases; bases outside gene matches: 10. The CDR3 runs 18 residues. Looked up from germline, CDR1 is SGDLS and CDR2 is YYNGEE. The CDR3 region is CASSVGYRGGANTGELFF. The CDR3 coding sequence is TGTGCCAGCAGCGTCGGGTACCGCGGGGGGGCTAACACCGGGGAGCTGTTTTTT.

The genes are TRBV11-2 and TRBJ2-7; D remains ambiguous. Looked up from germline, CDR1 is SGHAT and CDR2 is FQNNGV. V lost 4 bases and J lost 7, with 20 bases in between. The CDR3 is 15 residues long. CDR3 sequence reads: CASSWNGSPAVEQYF. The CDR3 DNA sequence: TGTGCCAGCAGCTGGAACGGGTCCCCTGCGGTGGAGCAGTACTTC.